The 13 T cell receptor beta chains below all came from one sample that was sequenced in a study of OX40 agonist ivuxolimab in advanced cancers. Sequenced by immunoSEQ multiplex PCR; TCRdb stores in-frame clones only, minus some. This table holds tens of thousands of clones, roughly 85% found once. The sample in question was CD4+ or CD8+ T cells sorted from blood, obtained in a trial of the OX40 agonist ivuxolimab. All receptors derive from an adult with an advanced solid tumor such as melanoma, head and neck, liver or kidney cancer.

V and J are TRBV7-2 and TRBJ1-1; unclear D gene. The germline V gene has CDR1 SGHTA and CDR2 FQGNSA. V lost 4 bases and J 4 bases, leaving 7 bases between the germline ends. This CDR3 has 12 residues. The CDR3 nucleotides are TGTGCCAGCAGCTCAGATGCCACTGAAGCTTTCTTT. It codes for CASSSDATEAFF.

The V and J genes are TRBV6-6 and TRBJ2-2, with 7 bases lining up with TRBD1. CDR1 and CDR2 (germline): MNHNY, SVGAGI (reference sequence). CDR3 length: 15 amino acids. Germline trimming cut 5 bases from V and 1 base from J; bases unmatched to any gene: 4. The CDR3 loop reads CASSRDSWNTGELFF. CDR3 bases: TGTGCCAGCAGTCGGGACAGTTGGAACACCGGGGAGCTGTTTTTT.

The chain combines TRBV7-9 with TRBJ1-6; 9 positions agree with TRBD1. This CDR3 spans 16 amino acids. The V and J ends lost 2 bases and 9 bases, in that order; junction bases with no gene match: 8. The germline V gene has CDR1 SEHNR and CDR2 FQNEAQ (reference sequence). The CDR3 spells CASSLWTGVFSSPLHF. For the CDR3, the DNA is TGTGCCAGCAGCTTATGGACAGGGGTTTTTAGTTCACCCCTCCACTTT.

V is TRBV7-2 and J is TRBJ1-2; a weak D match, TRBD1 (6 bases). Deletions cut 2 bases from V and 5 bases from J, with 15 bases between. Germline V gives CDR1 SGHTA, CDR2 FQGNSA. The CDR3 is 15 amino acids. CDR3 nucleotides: TGTGCCAGCAGCTTAAAGGGGGGCATGCATTATGGCTACACCTTC. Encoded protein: CASSLKGGMHYGYTF.

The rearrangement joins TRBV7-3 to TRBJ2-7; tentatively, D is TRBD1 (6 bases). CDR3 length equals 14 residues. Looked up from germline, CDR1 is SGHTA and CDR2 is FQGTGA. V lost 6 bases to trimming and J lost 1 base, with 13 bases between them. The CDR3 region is CASSSGTLSYEQYF. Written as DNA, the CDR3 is TGTGCCAGCAGTTCTGGGACACTTTCCTACGAGCAGTACTTC.

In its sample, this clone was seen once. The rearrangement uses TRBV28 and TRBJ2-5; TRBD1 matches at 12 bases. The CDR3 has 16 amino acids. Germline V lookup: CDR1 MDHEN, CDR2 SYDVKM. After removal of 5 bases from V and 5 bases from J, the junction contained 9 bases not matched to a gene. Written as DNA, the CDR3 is TGTGCCAGCAGTACCCCGGGACAGGGGGCTAGGGAGACCCAGTACTTC. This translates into CASSTPGQGARETQYF.

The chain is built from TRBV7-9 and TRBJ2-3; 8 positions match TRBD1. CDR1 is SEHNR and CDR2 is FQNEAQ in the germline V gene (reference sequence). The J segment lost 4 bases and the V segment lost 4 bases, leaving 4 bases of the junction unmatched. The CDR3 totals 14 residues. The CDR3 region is CASSSDRAPDTQYF. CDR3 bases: TGTGCCAGCAGCTCGGACAGGGCCCCAGATACGCAGTATTTT.

The CDR3 DNA sequence: TGTGCTAGTGTAGCGGACACGGGCTACGAGCAGTACTTC. It yields the protein CASVADTGYEQYF. This chain links TRBV12-5 with TRBJ2-7; possibly TRBD2 for D (6 bases). This CDR3 spans 13 amino acids. The V gene's germline CDR1 is LGHNT and CDR2 FRNRAP. V was clipped by 7 bases and J by 3 bases, with 13 bases between them.

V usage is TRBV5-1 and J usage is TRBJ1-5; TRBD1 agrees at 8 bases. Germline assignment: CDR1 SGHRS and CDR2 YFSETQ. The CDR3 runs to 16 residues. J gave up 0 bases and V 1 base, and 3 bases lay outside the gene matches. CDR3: CASSLTGGPSNQPQHF. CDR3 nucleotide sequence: TGCGCCAGCAGCTTGACAGGGGGGCCTAGCAATCAGCCCCAGCATTTT. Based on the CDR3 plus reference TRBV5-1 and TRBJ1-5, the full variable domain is KAGVTQTPRYLIKTRGQQVTLSCSPISGHRSVSWYQQTPGQGLQFLFEYFSETQRNKGNFPGRFSGRQFSNSRSEMNVSTLELGDSALYLCASSLTGGPSNQPQHFGDGTRLSIL.

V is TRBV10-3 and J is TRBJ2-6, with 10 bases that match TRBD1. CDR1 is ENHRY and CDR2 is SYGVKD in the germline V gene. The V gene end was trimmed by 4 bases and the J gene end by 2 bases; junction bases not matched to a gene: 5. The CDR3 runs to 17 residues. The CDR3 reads CAISGAGTGAGANVLTF. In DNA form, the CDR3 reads TGTGCCATCAGTGGAGCTGGGACAGGGGCTGGGGCCAACGTCCTGACTTTC.

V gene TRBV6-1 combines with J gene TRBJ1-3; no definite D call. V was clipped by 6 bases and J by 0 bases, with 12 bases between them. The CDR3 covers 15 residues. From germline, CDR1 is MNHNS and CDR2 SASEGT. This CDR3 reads CASSPVGASGNTIYF. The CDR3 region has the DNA TGTGCCAGCAGCCCCGTAGGCGCCTCTGGAAACACCATATATTTT.

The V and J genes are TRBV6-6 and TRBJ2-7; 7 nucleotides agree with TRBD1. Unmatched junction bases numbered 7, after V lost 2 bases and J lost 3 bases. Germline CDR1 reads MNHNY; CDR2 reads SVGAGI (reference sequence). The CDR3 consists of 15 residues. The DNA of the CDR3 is TGTGCCAGCAGTTACGTGGACAGGCCCTTCTACGAGCAGTACTTC. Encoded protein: CASSYVDRPFYEQYF.

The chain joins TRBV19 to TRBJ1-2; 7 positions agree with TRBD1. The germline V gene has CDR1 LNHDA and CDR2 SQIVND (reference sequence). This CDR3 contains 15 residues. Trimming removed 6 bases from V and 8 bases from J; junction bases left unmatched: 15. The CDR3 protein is CASRAISTGLSGYTF. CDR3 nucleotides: TGTGCCAGTAGAGCGATTTCGACAGGGCTTTCCGGCTACACCTTC.